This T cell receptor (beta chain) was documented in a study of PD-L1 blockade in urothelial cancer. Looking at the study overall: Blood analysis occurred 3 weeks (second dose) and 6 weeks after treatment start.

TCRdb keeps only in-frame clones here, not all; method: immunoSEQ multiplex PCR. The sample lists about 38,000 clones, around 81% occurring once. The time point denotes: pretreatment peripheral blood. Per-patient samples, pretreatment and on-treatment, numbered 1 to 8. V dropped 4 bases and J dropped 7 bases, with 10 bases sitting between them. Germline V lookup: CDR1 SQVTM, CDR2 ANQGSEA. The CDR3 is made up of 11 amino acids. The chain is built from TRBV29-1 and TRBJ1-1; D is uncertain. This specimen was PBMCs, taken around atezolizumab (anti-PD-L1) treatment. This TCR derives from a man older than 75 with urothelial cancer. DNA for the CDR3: TGCAGCGTTGCACAGACTAATGAAGCTTTCTTT. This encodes CSVAQTNEAFF.